This T cell receptor beta chain was identified during a study of cytomegalovirus exposure and HLA in healthy donors. Vbeta (60) and Jbeta (13) primers were used in the PCR. Clones were sequenced by immunoSEQ multiplex PCR, and TCRdb holds only the in-frame ones, with some missing. The data contain roughly 100,000 clones, under 85% of them seen just once; the ten biggest clones take up about 6.3%. This clone is a singleton in its sample. Its antigen is still unknown. Study-wide findings and caveats: Across HLA loci, a later analysis found differing TCR association rates, with DRB1 most and HLA-C fewest.

Sequencing used PBMCs. The clonotype comes from a man aged 18 to 30 in good health and CMV-seronegative.

The DNA for the CDR3 is TGCGCCAGCAGTGAGTCGGGGACAGAGTCCTACGAGCAGTACTTC. This codes for CASSESGTESYEQYF. This chain connects TRBV10-2 to TRBJ2-7, with TRBD1 matching 7 bases. The CDR3 contains 15 residues. Germline-derived CDR1 and CDR2 are WSHSY and SAAADI. V dropped 0 bases and J dropped 1; count of bases not matched to a gene: 3.